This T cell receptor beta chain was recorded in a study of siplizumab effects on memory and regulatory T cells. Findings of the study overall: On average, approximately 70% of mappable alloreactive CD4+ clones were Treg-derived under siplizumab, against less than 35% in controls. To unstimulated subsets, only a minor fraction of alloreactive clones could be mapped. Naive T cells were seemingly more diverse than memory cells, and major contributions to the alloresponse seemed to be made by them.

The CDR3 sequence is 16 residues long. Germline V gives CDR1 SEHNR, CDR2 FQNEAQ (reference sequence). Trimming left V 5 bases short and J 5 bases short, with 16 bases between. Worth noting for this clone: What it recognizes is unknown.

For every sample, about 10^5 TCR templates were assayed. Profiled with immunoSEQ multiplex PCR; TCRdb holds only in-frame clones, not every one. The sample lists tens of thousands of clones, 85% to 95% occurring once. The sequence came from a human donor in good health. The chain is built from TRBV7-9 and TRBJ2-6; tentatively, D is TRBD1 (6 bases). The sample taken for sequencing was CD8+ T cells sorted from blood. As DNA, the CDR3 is TGTGCCAGCAGCACCTCAGGGGACCCGAGGGCCAACGTCCTGACTTTC. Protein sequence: CASSTSGDPRANVLTF.